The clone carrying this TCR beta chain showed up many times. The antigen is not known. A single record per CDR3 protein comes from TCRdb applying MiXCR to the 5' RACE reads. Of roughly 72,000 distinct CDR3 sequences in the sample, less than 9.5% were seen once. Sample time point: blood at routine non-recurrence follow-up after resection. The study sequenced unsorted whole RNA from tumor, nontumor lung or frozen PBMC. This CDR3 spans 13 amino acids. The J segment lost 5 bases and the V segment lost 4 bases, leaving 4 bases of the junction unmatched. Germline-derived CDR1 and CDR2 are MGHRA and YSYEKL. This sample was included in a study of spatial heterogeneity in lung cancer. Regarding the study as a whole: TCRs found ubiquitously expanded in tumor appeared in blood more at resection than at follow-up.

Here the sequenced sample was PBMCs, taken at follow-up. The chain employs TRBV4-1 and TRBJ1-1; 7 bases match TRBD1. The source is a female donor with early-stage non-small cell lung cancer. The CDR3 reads CASSREQGTEAFF. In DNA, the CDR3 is TGCGCCAGCAGCCGTGAACAGGGGACTGAAGCTTTCTTT.